This T cell receptor (beta chain) is drawn from a study of blood T cells in healthy people across ages. Study observations and caveats: There were more naive CD4+ cells and higher diversity in long-lived donors than in aged donors.

With regard to this clonotype: The antigen is unknown.

Healthy Caucasian individuals from Russia aged about 6 to 90 were enrolled as donors. Total RNA, at least 5.5 micrograms per sample, was extracted from PBMCs. It was with a sample-barcoded 5' primer and a J-beta primer mix that a second PCR of about 6 to 12 cycles was run. Each cDNA molecule carried a tag from a template-switch adaptor that contained 12 random nucleotides. TCRdb passed the 5' RACE reads through MiXCR, listing each CDR3 protein once. Among under 2 million distinct CDR3 sequences, roughly a third were seen once, and the ten largest hold 11%. Looked up from germline, CDR1 is GTSNPN and CDR2 is SVGIG (reference sequence). The CDR3 consists of 15 residues. J gave up 3 bases and V 0 bases, and 4 bases lay outside the gene matches.

The genes are TRBV30 and TRBJ2-3, with 9 bases lining up with TRBD1. Sequencing input: blood. The TCR originated in a woman aged 25-40 years in good health. Here the CDR3 reads CAWSVGTGLTDTQYF. The DNA for the CDR3 is TGTGCCTGGAGTGTCGGGACAGGGTTGACAGATACGCAGTATTTT.